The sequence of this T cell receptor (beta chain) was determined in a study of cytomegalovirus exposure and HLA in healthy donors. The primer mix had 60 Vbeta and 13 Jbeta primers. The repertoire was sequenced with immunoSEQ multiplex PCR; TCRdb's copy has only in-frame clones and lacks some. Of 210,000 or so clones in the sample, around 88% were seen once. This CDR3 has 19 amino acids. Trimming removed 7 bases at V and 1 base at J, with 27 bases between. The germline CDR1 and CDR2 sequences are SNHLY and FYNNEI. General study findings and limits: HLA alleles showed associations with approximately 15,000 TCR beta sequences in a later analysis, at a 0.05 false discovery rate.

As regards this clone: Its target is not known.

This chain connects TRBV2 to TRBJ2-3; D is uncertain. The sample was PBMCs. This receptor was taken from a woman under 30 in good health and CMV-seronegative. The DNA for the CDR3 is TGTGCCAGCATATCCCGGTTGCCCCCCGGCAGTGGAGGCACAGATACGCAGTATTTT. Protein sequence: CASISRLPPGSGGTDTQYF. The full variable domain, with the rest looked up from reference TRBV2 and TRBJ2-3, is EPEVTQTPSHQVTQMGQEVILRCVPISNHLYFYWYRQILGQKVEFLVSFYNNEISEKSEIFDDQFSVERPDGSNFTLKIRSTKLEDSAMYFCASISRLPPGSGGTDTQYFGPGTRLTVL.